This T cell receptor beta chain was sequenced in a study of T cells in Graves' hyperthyroidism and ophthalmopathy. Any patient presenting with uncontrolled infection, other autoimmune disease, pregnancy or lactation was left out. The PBMCs studied were ones that came from 8 to 10 ml fresh peripheral blood. Overall study results and limits: Blood also carried most thyroid clonotypes expanded above 0.001. From stable hyperthyroidism, ophthalmopathy was set apart by a 13 V-J model.

Many counts were recorded for this clonotype. The antigen is not known. Germline lookup yields CDR1 SGHRS and CDR2 YFSETQ. This CDR3 has 13 amino acids. V gave up 1 base and J gave up 8 bases, with 12 bases separating them. Amplification yielded TCR beta CDR3 regions, with RNA transcripts as the source. HTBI primers were employed in a first-round RT-PCR of the TCR CDR3. TCRdb independently ran MiXCR on the multiplex PCR reads; one entry per CDR3 protein. Of 400,000 to 450,000 distinct CDR3 sequences in the sample, approximately 15% were seen once. This chain uses TRBV5-1 with TRBJ1-2; no clear D. The sample taken for sequencing was blood. The TCR was taken from a man younger than 35 with Graves' ophthalmopathy. CDR3 residues: CASSLLTGEGYTF. CDR3 coding DNA: TGCGCCAGCAGCTTGTTGACCGGGGAAGGCTACACCTTC.